This record covers a single TCR beta chain. Its antigen is unidentified. The source of the sample is a study of T cell responses to AZD1222 COVID-19 vaccine. Overall study results and limits: Two AZD1222 doses significantly raised spike-specific TCR breadth and depth over controls.

Clones were sequenced by immunoSEQ multiplex PCR, and TCRdb holds only the in-frame ones, with some missing. The sample includes some 100,000 clones, 88% of them seen just once. This specimen consisted of peripheral blood, obtained on day 0 of AZD1222 vaccination. The receptor was isolated from an adult in good health.

The CDR3, as DNA: TGCGCCAGCAGCAAGATCCCCCCGTGGCTAGCGGGAGACAATGAGCAGTTCTTC. This gives the protein CASSKIPPWLAGDNEQFF. The rearrangement links TRBV5-1 to TRBJ2-1, with 10 bases that match TRBD2. The ends lost 4 bases at V and 5 bases at J; junction bases unmatched: 15. Germline CDR1 is SGHRS and CDR2 is YFSETQ. The CDR3 extends over 18 amino acids.